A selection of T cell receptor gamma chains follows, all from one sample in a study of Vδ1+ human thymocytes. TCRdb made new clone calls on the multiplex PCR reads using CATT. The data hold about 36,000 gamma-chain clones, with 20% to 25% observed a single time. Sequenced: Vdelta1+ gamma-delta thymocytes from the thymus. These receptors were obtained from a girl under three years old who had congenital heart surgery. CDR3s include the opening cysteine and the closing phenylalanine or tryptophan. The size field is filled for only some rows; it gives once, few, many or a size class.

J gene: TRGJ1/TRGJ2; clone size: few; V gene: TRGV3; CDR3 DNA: TGTGCCACCTGGGACAGTCATATCAATTATTATAAGAAACTCTTT; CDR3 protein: CATWDSHINYYKKLF
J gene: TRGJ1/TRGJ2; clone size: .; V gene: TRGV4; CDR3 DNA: TGTGCCACCTGGGATGGGGCCGGTGGGCAGAAACTCTTT; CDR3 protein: CATWDGAGGQKLF
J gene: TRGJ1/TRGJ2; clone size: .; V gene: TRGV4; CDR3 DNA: TGTGCCACCTGGGTGGGGGGATATAAGAAACTCTTT; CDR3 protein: CATWVGGYKKLF
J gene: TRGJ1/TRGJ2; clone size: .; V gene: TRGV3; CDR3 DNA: TGTGCCACCCTATACGAGAATTATTATAAGAAACTCTTT; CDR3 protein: CATLYENYYKKLF
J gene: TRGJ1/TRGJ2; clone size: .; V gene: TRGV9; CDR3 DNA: TGTGCCTTGTGGGAGGCGAAAAATTATAAGAAACTCTTT; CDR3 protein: CALWEAKNYKKLF
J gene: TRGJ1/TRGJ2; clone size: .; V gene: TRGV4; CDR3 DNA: TGTGCCACCTGGGAAGGGCGGGGAGGGAAACTCTTT; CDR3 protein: CATWEGRGGKLF
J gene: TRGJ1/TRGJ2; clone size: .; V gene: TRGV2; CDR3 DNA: TGTGCCACCTGGGACGGGCAGGGAGAATTTGGGAGCTATTATAAGAAACTCTTT; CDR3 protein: CATWDGQGEFGSYYKKLF
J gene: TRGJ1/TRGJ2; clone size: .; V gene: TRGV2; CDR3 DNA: TGTGCCACCTGGGACGGTGAAATAAGGAAACTCTTT; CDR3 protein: CATWDGEIRKLF
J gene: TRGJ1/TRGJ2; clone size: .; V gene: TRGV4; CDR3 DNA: TGTGCCACCTGGGACGGGCGACGGTATTATAAGAAACTCTTT; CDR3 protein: CATWDGRRYYKKLF
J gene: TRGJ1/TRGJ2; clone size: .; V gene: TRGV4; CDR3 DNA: TGTGCCACCTGGGATGGGCCTCAAGGGTATAAGAAACTCTTT; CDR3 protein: CATWDGPQGYKKLF
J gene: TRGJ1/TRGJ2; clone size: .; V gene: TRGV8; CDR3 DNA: TGTGCCACCTGGGGCGAAGAGAAACTCTTT; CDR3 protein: CATWGEEKLF
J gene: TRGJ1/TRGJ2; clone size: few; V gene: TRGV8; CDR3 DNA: TGTGCCACCTGGGACGGGGCAATGTATAAGAAACTCTTT; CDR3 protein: CATWDGAMYKKLF
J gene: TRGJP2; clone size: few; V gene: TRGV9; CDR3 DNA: TGTGCCTTGTGGGAGGCTTATAGTAGTGATTGGATCAAGACGTTT; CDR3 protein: CALWEAYSSDWIKTF
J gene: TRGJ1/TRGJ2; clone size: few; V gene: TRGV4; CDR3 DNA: TGTGCCACCTGGGATGGGCGACGGAATTATTATAAGAAACTCTTT; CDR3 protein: CATWDGRRNYYKKLF
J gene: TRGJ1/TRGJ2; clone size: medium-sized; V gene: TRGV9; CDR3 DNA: TGTGCCTTGTGGGAGGTGGGGTATAAGAAACTCTTT; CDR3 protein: CALWEVGYKKLF
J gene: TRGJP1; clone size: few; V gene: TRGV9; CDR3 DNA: TGTGCCTTGTGGGAGGGCGTCGGGTGGTTCAAGATATTT; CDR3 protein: CALWEGVGWFKIF
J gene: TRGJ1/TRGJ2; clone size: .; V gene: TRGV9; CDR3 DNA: TGTGCCTTGTGGGGGCTTTGTTATAAGAAACTCTTT; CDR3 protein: CALWGLCYKKLF
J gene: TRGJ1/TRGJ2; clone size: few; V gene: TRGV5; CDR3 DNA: TGTGCCACCTGGGGCTCCCCGAAGAAACTCTTT; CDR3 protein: CATWGSPKKLF
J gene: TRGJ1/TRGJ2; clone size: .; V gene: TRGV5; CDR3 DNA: TGTGCCACCTGGGACAGGCTCTTTTATAAGAAACTCTTT; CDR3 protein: CATWDRLFYKKLF
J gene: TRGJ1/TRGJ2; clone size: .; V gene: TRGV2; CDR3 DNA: TGTGCCACCTGGGACGGTCCCTTGAATTATAAGAAACTCTTT; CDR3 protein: CATWDGPLNYKKLF
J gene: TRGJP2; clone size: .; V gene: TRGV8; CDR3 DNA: TGTGCCACCTGGGAACCCTATAGTAGTGATTGGATCAAGACGTTT; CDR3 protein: CATWEPYSSDWIKTF
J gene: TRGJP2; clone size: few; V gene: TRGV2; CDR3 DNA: TGTGCCACCTGGGACAGAGGCGATTGGATCAAGACGTTT; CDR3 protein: CATWDRGDWIKTF
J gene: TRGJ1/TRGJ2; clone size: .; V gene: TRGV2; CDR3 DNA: TGTGCCACCTGGGATCGAGGACCCCTTTATTATAAGAAACTCTTT; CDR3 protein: CATWDRGPLYYKKLF
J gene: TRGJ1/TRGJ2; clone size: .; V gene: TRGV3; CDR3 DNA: TGTGCCACCTGGGACAGGCGGAACGCTCGGTATTATAAGAAACTCTTT; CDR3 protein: CATWDRRNARYYKKLF
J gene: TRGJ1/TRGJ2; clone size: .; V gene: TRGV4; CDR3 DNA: TGTGCCACCTGGGATGGTGAATATAAGAAACTCTTT; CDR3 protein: CATWDGEYKKLF
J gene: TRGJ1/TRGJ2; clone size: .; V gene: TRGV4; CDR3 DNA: TGTGCCACCTGGGATGGGCCCGGCTATTATAAGAAACTCTTT; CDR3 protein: CATWDGPGYYKKLF
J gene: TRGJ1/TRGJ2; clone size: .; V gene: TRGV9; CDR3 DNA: TGTGCCTCCCACGGTTTGAAGAAACTCTTT; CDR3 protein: CASHGLKKLF
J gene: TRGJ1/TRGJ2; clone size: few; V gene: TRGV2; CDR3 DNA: TGTGCCACCTGGGTCCCAAACGGGATTTATTATAAGAAACTCTTT; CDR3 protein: CATWVPNGIYYKKLF
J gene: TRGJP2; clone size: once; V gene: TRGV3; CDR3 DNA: TGTGCCACCTGGGACACGACCCGTGATTGGATCAAGACGTTT; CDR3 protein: CATWDTTRDWIKTF
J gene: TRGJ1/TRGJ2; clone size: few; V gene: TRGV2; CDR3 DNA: TGTGCCACCTGGGACGGGCCATCGAAGAAACTCTTT; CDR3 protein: CATWDGPSKKLF
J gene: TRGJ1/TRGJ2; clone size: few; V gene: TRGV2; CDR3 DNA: TGTGCCACCTGGGATGGTACTAAGAATTATTATAAGAAACTCTTT; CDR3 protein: CATWDGTKNYYKKLF
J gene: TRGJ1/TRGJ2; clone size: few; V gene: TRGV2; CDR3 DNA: TGTGCCACCTGGGACGGGCGTCTTCGGAAACTCTTT; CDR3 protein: CATWDGRLRKLF
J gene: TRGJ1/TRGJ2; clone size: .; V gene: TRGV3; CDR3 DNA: TGTGCCACCTGGGACAGGCCGGGGAATTATTATAAGAAACTCTTT; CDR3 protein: CATWDRPGNYYKKLF
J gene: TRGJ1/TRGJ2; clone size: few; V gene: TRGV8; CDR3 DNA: TGTGCCACCTGGGATAAAAAGGATTATAAGAAACTCTTT; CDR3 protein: CATWDKKDYKKLF
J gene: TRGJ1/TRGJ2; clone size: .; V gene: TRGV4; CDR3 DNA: TGTGCCACCTGCAGGGATTATTATAAGAAACTCTTT; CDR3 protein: CATCRDYYKKLF
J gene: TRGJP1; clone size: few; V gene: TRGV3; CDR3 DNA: TGTGCCACCTGGGACAGGCAGAAGGGAGCCACTGGTTGGTTCAAGATATTT; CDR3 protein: CATWDRQKGATGWFKIF
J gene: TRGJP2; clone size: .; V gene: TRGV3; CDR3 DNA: TGTGCCACCTGGGACAGGCACGACTGGATCAAGACGTTT; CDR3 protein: CATWDRHDWIKTF
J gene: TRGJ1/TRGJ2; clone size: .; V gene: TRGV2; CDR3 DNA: TGTGCCACCTGGGACCCTACTTCGAATTATTATAAGAAACTCTTT; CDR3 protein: CATWDPTSNYYKKLF
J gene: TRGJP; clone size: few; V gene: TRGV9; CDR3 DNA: TGTGCCTTGTGGGAGGAACAAGAGTTGGGCAAAAAAATCAAGGTATTT; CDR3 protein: CALWEEQELGKKIKVF
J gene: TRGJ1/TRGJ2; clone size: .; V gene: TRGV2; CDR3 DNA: TGTGCCACCTGGGACGGGCCGAAGCTTTATAAGAAACTCTTT; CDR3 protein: CATWDGPKLYKKLF
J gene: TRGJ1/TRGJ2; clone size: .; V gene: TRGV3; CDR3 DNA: TGTGCCACCTGGGACAGCCCACCGAATTATTATAAGAAACTCTTT; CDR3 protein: CATWDSPPNYYKKLF
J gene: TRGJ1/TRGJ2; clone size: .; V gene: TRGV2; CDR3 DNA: TGTGCCCACCCGGGGGAGAAACTCTTT; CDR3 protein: CAHPGEKLF
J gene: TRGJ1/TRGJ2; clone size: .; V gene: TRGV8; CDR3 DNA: TGTGCCACCTGGGAAGATAATTATTATAAGAAACTCTTT; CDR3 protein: CATWEDNYYKKLF
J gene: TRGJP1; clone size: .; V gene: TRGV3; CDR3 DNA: TGTGCCACCTGGGCCACTGGTTGGTTCAAGATATTT; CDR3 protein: CATWATGWFKIF
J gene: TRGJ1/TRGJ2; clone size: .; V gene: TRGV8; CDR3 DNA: TGTGCCACCTGGGACGGGCTTTATTATTATAAGAAACTCTTT; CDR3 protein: CATWDGLYYYKKLF
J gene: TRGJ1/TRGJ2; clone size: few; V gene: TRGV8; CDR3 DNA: TGTGCCACCTGGGATAGACATTCGAATTATTATAAGAAACTCTTT; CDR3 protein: CATWDRHSNYYKKLF
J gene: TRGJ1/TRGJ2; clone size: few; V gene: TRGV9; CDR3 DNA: TGTGCCTTGTGGGAGAAACTATATTATAAGAAACTCTTT; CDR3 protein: CALWEKLYYKKLF
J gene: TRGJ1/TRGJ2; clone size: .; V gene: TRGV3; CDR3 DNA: TGTGCCACCTGGGACTCTGTGTCGGATTATAAGAAACTCTTT; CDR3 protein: CATWDSVSDYKKLF
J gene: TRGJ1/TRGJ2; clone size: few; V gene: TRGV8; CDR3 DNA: TGTGCCACCTGGGATCCTTCCCTGAATTATTATAAGAAACTCTTT; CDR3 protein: CATWDPSLNYYKKLF
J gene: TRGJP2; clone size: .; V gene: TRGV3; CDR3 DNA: TGTGCCACCTGGGACAGCCGAGGGGGTGATTGGATCAAGACGTTT; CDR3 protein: CATWDSRGGDWIKTF
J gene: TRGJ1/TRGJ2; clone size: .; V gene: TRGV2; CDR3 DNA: TGTGCCACCTGGGGAATGGAGGGCAAGAAACTCTTT; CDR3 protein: CATWGMEGKKLF
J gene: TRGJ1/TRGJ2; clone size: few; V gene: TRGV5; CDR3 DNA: TGTGCCACCTGGGACGGCGGAGGGTATTATAAGAAACTCTTT; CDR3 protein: CATWDGGGYYKKLF
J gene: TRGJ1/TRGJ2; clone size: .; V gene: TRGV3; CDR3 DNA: TGTGCCACCTGGGACGGGCCGACCTATTATAAGAAACTCTTT; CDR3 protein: CATWDGPTYYKKLF
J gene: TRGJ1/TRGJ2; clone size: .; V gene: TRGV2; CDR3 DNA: TGTGCCACCTGGGACGGAAAGCTGAATTATTATAAGAAACTCTTT; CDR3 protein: CATWDGKLNYYKKLF
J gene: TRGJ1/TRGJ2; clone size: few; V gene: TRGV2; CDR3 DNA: TGTGCCACCTGGGACGGGCCATGGAATTATTATAAGAAACTCTTT; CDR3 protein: CATWDGPWNYYKKLF
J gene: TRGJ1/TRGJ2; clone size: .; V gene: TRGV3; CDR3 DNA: TGTGCCACCTGGGAAAGACGGAATCGGGATTATAAGAAACTCTTT; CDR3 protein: CATWERRNRDYKKLF
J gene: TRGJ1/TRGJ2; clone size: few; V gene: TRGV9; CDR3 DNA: TGTGCCTTGGGGGACATTGGTAAGAAACTCTTT; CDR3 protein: CALGDIGKKLF
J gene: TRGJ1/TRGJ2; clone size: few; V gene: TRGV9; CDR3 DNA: TGTGCCTTGTGGGAGGTGCGATATTGTAAGAAACTTTTT; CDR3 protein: CALWEVRYCKKLF
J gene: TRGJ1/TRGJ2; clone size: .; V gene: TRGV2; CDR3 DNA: TGTGCCACCTGGGACGGCCGGGTTGAAAGGAAACTCTTT; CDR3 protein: CATWDGRVERKLF